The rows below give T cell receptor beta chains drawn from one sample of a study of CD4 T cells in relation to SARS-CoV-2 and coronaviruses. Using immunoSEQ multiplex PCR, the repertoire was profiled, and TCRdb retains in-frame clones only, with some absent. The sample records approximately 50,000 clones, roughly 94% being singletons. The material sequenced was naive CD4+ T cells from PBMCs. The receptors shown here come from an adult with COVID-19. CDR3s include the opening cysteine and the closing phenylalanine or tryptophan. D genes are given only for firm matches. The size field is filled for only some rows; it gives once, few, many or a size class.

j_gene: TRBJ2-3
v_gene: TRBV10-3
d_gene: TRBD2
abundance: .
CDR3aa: CAISGKRGHTDTQYF
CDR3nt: TGTGCCATCAGTGGAAAGCGGGGGCACACAGATACGCAGTATTTT

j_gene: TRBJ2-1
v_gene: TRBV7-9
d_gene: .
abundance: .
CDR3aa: CASERTSSYNEQFF
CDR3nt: TGTGCCAGCGAAAGGACGAGCTCCTACAATGAGCAGTTCTTC

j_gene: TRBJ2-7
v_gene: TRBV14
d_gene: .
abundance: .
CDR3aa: CASSRGPLPYEQYF
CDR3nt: TGTGCCAGCAGCCGTGGACCCTTACCCTACGAGCAGTACTTC

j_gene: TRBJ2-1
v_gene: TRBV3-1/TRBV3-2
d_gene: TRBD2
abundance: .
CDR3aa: CASSPSGGPLGEQFF
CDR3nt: TGTGCCAGCAGCCCTAGCGGGGGACCGCTCGGGGAGCAGTTCTTC

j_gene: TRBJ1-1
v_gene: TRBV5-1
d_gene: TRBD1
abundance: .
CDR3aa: CASSAGTGYTEAFF
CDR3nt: TGCGCCAGCAGTGCCGGGACAGGATACACTGAAGCTTTCTTT

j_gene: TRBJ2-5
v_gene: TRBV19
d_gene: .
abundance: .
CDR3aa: CASRWTARGQETQYF
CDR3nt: TGTGCCAGTAGATGGACGGCTAGAGGGCAAGAGACCCAGTACTTC

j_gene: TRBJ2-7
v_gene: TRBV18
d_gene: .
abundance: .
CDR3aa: CASSPPGRREYEQYF
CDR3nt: TGTGCCAGCTCACCACCGGGACGCCGAGAGTACGAGCAGTACTTC

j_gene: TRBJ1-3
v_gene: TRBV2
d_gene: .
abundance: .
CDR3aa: CASISDSSAGNTIYF
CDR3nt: TGTGCCAGCATATCGGACAGTTCGGCTGGAAACACCATATATTTT

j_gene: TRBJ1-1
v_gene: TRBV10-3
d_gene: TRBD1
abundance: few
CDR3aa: CAISQGQEEAFF
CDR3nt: TGTGCCATCAGTCAGGGACAGGAAGAAGCTTTCTTT

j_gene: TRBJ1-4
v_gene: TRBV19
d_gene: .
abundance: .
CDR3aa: CASGVRGAYEKLFF
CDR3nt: TGTGCCAGTGGAGTTCGGGGGGCATATGAAAAACTGTTTTTT

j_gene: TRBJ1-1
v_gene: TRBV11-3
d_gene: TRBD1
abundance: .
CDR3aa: CASSPDRDTEAFF
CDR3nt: TGTGCCAGCAGCCCTGACAGGGACACTGAAGCTTTCTTT

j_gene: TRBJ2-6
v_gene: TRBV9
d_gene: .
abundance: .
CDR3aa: CASSALGTRLRSGANVLTF
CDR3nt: TGTGCCAGCAGTGCTTTAGGAACTCGGTTACGCTCTGGGGCCAACGTCCTGACTTTC

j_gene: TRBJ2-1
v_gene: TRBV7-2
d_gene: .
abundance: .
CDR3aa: CASSLAGLNEQFF
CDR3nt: TGTGCCAGCAGCTTAGCCGGCCTCAATGAGCAGTTCTTC

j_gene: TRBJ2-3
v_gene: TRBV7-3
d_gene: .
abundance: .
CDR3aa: CASSQVGTSTDTQYF
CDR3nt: TGTGCCAGCAGCCAAGTTGGGACTAGCACAGATACGCAGTATTTT

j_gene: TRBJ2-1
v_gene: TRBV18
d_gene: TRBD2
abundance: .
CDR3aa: CASSPPGLAGGNEQFF
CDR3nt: TGTGCCAGCTCACCTCCGGGACTAGCGGGAGGAAATGAGCAGTTCTTC

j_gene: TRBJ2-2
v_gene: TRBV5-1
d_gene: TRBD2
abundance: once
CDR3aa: CASRPATYLAVDTGELFF
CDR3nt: TGCGCCAGCAGGCCTGCCACCTATCTAGCGGTAGACACCGGGGAGCTGTTTTTT

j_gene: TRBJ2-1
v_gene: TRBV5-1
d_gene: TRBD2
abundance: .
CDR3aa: CASSLGGSGSNEQFF
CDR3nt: TGCGCCAGCAGCTTGGGGGGTAGCGGGAGCAATGAGCAGTTCTTC

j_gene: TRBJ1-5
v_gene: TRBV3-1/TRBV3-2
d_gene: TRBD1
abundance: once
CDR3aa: CASSQNFDRGGQPQHF
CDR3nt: TGTGCCAGCAGCCAAAACTTCGACAGGGGAGGTCAGCCCCAGCATTTT

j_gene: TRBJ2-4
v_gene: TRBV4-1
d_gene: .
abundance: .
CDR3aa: CASSQPKRALAKNIQYF
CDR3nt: TGCGCCAGCAGCCAACCGAAGCGGGCCCTAGCCAAAAACATTCAGTACTTC

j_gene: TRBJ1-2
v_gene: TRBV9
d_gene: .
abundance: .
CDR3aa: CASSPPRVDYGYTF
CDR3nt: TGTGCCAGCAGCCCTCCCCGGGTGGACTATGGCTACACCTTC

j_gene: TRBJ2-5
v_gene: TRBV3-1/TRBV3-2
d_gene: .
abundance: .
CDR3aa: CASSLQGREKETQYF
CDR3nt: TGTGCCAGCAGCCTTCAAGGAAGGGAAAAAGAGACCCAGTACTTC

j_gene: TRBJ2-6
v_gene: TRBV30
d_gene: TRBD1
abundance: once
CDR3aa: CAWRRGQGAQGANVLTF
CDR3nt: TGTGCCTGGAGACGGGGACAGGGGGCGCAAGGGGCCAACGTCCTGACTTTC

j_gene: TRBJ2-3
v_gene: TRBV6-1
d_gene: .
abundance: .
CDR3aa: CASSEAFTDTQYF
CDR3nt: TGTGCCAGCAGTGAAGCGTTCACAGATACGCAGTATTTT

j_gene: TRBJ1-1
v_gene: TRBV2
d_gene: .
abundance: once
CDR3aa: CASKKNLKGNTEAFF
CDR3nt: TGTGCCAGCAAGAAGAACCTTAAGGGGAACACTGAAGCTTTCTTT

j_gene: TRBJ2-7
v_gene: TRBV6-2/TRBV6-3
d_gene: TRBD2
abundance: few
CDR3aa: CASSKPGLAVHEQYF
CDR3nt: TGTGCCAGCAGTAAGCCGGGACTAGCGGTTCACGAGCAGTACTTC

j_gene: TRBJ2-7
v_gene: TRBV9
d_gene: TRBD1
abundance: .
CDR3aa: CASSQQGADREQYF
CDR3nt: TGTGCCAGCAGTCAACAGGGGGCAGATCGCGAGCAGTACTTC

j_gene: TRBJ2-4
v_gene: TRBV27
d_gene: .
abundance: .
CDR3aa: CASSPGVPGLAKNIQYF
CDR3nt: TGTGCCAGCAGTCCTGGCGTCCCGGGACTAGCCAAAAACATTCAGTACTTC

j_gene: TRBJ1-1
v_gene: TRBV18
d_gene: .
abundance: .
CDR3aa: CASSPSFGGPVRAFF
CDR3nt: TGTGCCAGCTCACCCTCCTTCGGGGGGCCAGTTAGAGCTTTCTTT

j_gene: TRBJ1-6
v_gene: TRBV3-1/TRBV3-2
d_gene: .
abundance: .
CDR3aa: CASSQGSVSPLHF
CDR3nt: TGTGCCAGCAGCCAGGGATCCGTTTCACCCCTCCACTTT

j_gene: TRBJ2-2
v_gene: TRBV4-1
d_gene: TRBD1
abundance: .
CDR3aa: CASSHRQGKNTGELFF
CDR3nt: TGCGCCAGCAGCCATCGACAGGGGAAGAACACCGGGGAGCTGTTTTTT

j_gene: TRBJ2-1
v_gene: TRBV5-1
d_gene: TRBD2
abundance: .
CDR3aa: CASSPLAGGYNEQFF
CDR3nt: TGCGCCAGCAGCCCCCTAGCGGGAGGGTACAATGAGCAGTTCTTC

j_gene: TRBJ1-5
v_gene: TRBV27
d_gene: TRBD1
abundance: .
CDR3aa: CASSLFYGTGTQPQHF
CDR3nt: TGTGCCAGCAGTTTATTTTATGGGACAGGGACCCAGCCCCAGCATTTT

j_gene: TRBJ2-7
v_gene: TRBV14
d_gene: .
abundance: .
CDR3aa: CASSHSAQGEGQYF
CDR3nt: TGTGCCAGCAGCCACTCGGCTCAGGGTGAAGGACAGTACTTC

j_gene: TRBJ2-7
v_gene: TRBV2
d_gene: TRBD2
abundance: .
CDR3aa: CASITRRITGLAGGIRYEQYF
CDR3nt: TGTGCCAGCATTACCCGGAGGATAACAGGACTAGCGGGAGGGATACGCTACGAGCAGTACTTC

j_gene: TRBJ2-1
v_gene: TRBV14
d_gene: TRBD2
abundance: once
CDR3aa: CASSQVGEGSYNEQFF
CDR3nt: TGTGCCAGCAGCCAAGTGGGGGAGGGCTCCTACAATGAGCAGTTCTTC

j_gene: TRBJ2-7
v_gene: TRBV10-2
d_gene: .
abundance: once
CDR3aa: CASSDRHLDYEQYF
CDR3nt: TGCGCCAGCAGTGACAGGCACCTAGACTACGAGCAGTACTTC

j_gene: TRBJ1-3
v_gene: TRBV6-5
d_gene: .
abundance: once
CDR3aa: CASMRRSGNTIYF
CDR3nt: TGTGCCAGCATGCGTCGCTCTGGAAACACCATATATTTT

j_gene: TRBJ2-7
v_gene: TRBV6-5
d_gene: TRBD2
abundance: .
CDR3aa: CASSYSTSGGDYEQYF
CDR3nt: TGTGCCAGCAGTTACTCCACTAGCGGGGGGGACTACGAGCAGTACTTC

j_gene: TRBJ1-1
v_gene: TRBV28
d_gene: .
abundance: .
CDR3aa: CASSSPPENTEAFF
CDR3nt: TGTGCCAGCAGTTCCCCCCCGGAAAACACTGAAGCTTTCTTT

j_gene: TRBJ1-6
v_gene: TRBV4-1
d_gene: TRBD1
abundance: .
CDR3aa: CASSRTGVVSLDSPLHF
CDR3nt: TGCGCCAGCAGCCGGACAGGGGTGGTATCCTTGGATTCACCCCTCCACTTT

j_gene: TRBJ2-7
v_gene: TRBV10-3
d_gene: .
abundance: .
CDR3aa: CAIRPTGTVEYF
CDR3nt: TGTGCCATCAGACCCACTGGGACGGTGGAGTACTTC

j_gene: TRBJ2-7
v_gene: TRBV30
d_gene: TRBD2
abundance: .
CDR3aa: CAWSQRAREGKYEQYF
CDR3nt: TGTGCCTGGAGCCAGCGAGCGCGGGAGGGTAAATACGAGCAGTACTTC

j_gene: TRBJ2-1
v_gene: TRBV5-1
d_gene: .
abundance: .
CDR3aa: CASSSLAGQAQFF
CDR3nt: TGCGCCAGCAGCTCCTTAGCGGGACAGGCTCAGTTCTTC

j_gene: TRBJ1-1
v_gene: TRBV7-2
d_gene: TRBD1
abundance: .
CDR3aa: CASSRMPGQGSREAFF
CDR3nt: TGTGCCAGCAGCCGGATGCCGGGACAGGGCTCCCGTGAAGCTTTCTTT

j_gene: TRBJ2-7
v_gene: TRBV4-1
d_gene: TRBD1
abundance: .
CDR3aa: CASSQDVGTGPYEQYF
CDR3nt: TGCGCCAGCAGCCAAGACGTTGGGACAGGGCCCTACGAGCAGTACTTC

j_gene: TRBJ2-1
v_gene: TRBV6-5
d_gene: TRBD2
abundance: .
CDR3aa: CASRRLAAYNEQFF
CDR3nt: TGTGCCAGCCGTAGACTAGCGGCTTACAATGAGCAGTTCTTC

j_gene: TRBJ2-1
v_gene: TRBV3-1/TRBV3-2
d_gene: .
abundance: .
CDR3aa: CASSQGTRYEQFF
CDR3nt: TGTGCCAGCAGCCAGGGAACTAGATATGAGCAGTTCTTC

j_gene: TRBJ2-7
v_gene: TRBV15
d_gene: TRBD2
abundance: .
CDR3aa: CATSRAPPAGEPYEQYF
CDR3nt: TGTGCCACCAGCAGAGCCCCTCCGGCGGGAGAACCCTACGAGCAGTACTTC